This T cell receptor beta chain is drawn from a study of Ad26.COV2.S vaccination and SARS-CoV-2 variants. Study background: Administration of Ad26.COV2.S was intramuscular, either once or twice 56 days apart.

Treatment: some 20 received Ad26.COV2.S at low or high dose, single or two shots; a few received placebo; per-sample allocation not given. The investigators took samples on day 63 after the first vaccine or placebo injection. Study-wide results and limits: For non-spike TCRs, breadth in vaccine recipients resembled that in placebo recipients.

Clones were read by immunoSEQ multiplex PCR, and TCRdb kept only the in-frame ones, dropping some. The table records some 390,000 clones, about nine tenths of them present only once. As to this clone: Its antigen is not known. Additional DNA sequences in this sample encode the identical CDR3.

The CDR3 sequence is 14 residues long. The trim removed 1 base at V and 4 bases at J, leaving 1 base unmatched. Per the germline V gene, CDR1 is SGHAT and CDR2 is FQNNGV. This clonotype originated in a person between 18 and 60 years old who received the Ad26.COV2.S COVID-19 vaccine or a placebo. Sequencing used peripheral blood, obtained in a trial of Ad26.COV2.S vaccine versus placebo. The chain links TRBV11-2 to TRBJ2-1, with 7 bases fitting TRBD2. The CDR3 loop is CASSLAGGYNEQFF. The CDR3 nucleotides read TGTGCCAGCAGCTTAGCCGGGGGGTACAATGAGCAGTTCTTC.